This T cell receptor beta chain was identified in a study of blood T cell repertoires in COVID-19. Study-level information: COVID-19 samples, acute and convalescent, were from the United States, Italy and Spain. From T cells, B-cell-depleted T cells, or PBMCs came the material, which was cDNA or gDNA.

As originally analysed: Amplifying reference gene primers gave estimates of nucleated cell counts. Profiling relied on immunoSEQ multiplex PCR, and the TCRdb table lists in-frame clones only, not all of them. V, J and clone size are those of that table, while D and trimming were read from the DNA. In the table there are 110,000 to 150,000 clones, roughly 85% of which are singletons. The V and J ends lost 4 bases and 8 bases respectively, with 10 bases between them. This CDR3 region has 12 residues. CDR1 is KGHDR, CDR2 SFDVKD, per germline. The chain couples TRBV24-1 to TRBJ1-2; D is unclear. The receptor comes from a man in his fifties with acute or convalescent COVID-19. The sample consisted of peripheral blood. For the CDR3, the DNA is TGTGCCACCAGTGACCCTGGCGGGGGCTACACCTTC. It is translated as CATSDPGGGYTF.